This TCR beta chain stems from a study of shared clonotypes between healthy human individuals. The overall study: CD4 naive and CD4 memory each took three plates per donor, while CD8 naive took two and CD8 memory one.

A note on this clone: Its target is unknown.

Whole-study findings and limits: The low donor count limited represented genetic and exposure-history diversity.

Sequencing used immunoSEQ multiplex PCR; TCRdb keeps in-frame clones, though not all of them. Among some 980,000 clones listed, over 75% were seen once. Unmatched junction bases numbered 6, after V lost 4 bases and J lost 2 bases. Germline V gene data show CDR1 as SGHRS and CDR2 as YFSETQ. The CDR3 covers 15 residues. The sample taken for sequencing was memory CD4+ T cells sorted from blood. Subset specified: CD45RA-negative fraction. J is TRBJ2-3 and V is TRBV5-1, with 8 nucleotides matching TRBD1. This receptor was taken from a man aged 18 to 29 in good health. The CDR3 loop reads CASSTTGEPTDTQYF. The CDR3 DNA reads TGCGCCAGCAGCACGACAGGGGAACCCACAGATACGCAGTATTTT.